This T cell receptor beta chain was captured in a study of T-cell reconstitution after alpha-beta-depleted transplantation in children. There are 14 residues in the CDR3. With 1 base removed from V and 0 bases from J, the gap between germline ends came to 6 bases. For TCRbeta, the library was prepared with unique molecular identifiers. Each CDR3 protein gets one entry after TCRdb re-called the PCR reads with MiXCR. The top ten hold over 5.5% of the sample, which has 200,000 to 250,000 distinct CDR3 sequences, around 9.5% seen once. The sequence came from a human donor who donated a stem cell graft to a child with acute lymphoblastic leukemia. The material was PBMCs from the stem cell graft donor, obtained from the stem cell graft. J is TRBJ2-5 and V is TRBV12-3 or TRBV12-4; D call uncertain. As DNA, the CDR3 is TGTGCCAGCAGTTTAGGCAGGCACCAAGAGACCCAGTACTTC. It yields the protein CASSLGRHQETQYF.